This TCR beta chain was sequenced for a study of blood T cell repertoires in COVID-19. Study details: PBMCs, B-cell-depleted T cells, or T cells provided the cDNA or gDNA that made up the material.

In the source study's methods: Reference gene primer amplification in the assay estimated nucleated cell counts. The data were produced by immunoSEQ multiplex PCR, yet TCRdb's version contains in-frame clones alone and is incomplete. That table supplies the V and J calls and clone size; D and trimming were determined from the DNA. The table includes approximately 96,000 clones, around 85% detected once. Input material: peripheral blood. The sequence was collected from a woman aged 80 or over with acute or convalescent COVID-19.

CDR3 loop: CASSLRSSGANVLTF. The DNA of the CDR3 is TGTGCCAGCAGCTTAAGGAGCTCTGGGGCCAACGTCCTGACTTTC. The rearrangement links TRBV5-4 to TRBJ2-6; the D is unclear. This CDR3 contains 15 residues. V was cut by 2 bases and J by 0 bases, with 6 bases left in between. From germline, CDR1 is SGHNT and CDR2 YYREEE (reference sequence). Supplemented by reference TRBV5-4 and TRBJ2-6, the full variable domain reads ETGVTQSPTHLIKTRGQQVTLRCSSQSGHNTVSWYQQALGQGPQFIFQYYREEENGRGNFPPRFSGLQFPNYSSELNVNALELDDSALYLCASSLRSSGANVLTFGAGSRLTVL.